What follows are 4 T cell receptor beta chains derived from one specimen sequenced in a study of blood T cell repertoires in COVID-19. Clones were sequenced by immunoSEQ multiplex PCR, and TCRdb holds only the in-frame ones, with some missing. Of tens of thousands of clones in the sample, roughly four fifths were seen once. Sequencing was carried out using peripheral blood. These receptors were taken from a man aged 45-65 years with active or convalescent COVID-19.

The rearrangement uses TRBV7-2 and TRBJ2-5; D perhaps matches TRBD1 (5 bases). Germline V gene lookup returns CDR1 SGHTA and CDR2 FQGNSA. Trimming shortened V by 3 bases and J by 5 bases, and 10 bases separated the two germline ends. The CDR3 sequence is 13 residues long. The CDR3 nucleotides are TGTGCCAGCAGCTTGAATAGACAGGAGACCCAGTACTTC. Protein sequence: CASSLNRQETQYF.

This chain links TRBV27 with TRBJ2-3; TRBD2 aligns across 10 bases. Germline CDR1 reads MNHEY; CDR2 reads SMNVEV (reference sequence). V shed 3 bases, J shed 1 base, and the junction held 4 bases outside the gene matches. This CDR3 has 16 amino acids. CDR3 sequence: CASSFSGGAGTDTQYF. Written as DNA, the CDR3 is TGTGCCAGCAGTTTCAGCGGGGGGGCCGGCACAGATACGCAGTATTTT.

V is TRBV10-3 and J is TRBJ2-1, with 15 bases fitting TRBD2. The V segment lost 11 bases and the J segment 5 bases; nucleotides outside the gene matches: 10. From germline, CDR1 is ENHRY and CDR2 SYGVKD. This CDR3 is 16 amino acids long. The CDR3 nucleotides are TGTGCCTCTCGAGGACTAGCGGGGGGGCGGGACAATGAGCAGTTCTTC. Amino acid sequence: CASRGLAGGRDNEQFF.

The chain carries TRBV12-5 and TRBJ1-1; TRBD1 agrees at 8 bases. This CDR3 has 15 residues. Germline V gene sequence: CDR1 LGHNT, CDR2 FRNRAP. J was trimmed by 3 bases and V by 3 bases; bases with no gene match: 6. The chain's CDR3 is CASGLQRQGHTEAFF. For the CDR3, the DNA is TGTGCTAGTGGTTTACAAAGACAGGGGCACACTGAAGCTTTCTTT.